The 16 T cell receptor beta chains below come from one sample, sequenced in a study of glioma-infiltrating T cells after dendritic cell vaccination. Sequenced by immunoSEQ multiplex PCR; TCRdb stores in-frame clones only, minus some. The profile shows 95,000 to 110,000 clones, about four fifths of them singletons. Material: blood, obtained before dendritic cell vaccination. The receptors were sampled from a human donor with glioblastoma.

J is TRBJ2-7 and V is TRBV7-9; TRBD2 matches 10 bases. Germline CDR1 reads SEHNR; CDR2 reads FQNEAQ (reference sequence). This CDR3 comprises 15 residues. The J segment lost 6 bases and the V segment lost 1 base, leaving 6 bases of the junction unmatched. The CDR3 DNA follows: TGTGCCAGCAGCTTAGGTAGCGGGGGGCCATCCGAGCAGTACTTC. It is translated as CASSLGSGGPSEQYF.

The V and J genes are TRBV19 and TRBJ2-6, with D possibly TRBD1 on 6 matching bases. Germline V gives CDR1 LNHDA, CDR2 SQIVND (reference sequence). The CDR3 contains 15 residues. Trimming took off 5 bases at V and 0 bases at J, with 8 bases between the two ends. The CDR3 is CASSYRVSGANVLTF. CDR3 in DNA: TGTGCCAGTAGTTACAGGGTCTCTGGGGCCAACGTCCTGACTTTC.

The chain links TRBV19 to TRBJ1-1; 9 bases map to TRBD1. The junction had 2 bases not matched to a gene; V was cut back by 3 bases and J by 3 bases. Germline V gene lookup returns CDR1 LNHDA and CDR2 SQIVND (reference sequence). This CDR3 region has 14 residues. The CDR3: CASSIGTGHTEAFF. CDR3 DNA sequence: TGTGCCAGTAGTATCGGGACAGGGCACACTGAAGCTTTCTTT.

The rearrangement joins TRBV4-2 to TRBJ2-1; tentatively, D is TRBD2 (6 bases). CDR1 and CDR2 (germline): LGHNA, YNFKEQ. V lost 3 bases and J lost 5, with 11 bases in between. The CDR3 has 14 amino acids. In nucleotides, the CDR3 is TGTGCCAGCAGCCACCCTAGCGAGAACAATGAGCAGTTCTTC. It translates to CASSHPSENNEQFF.

This chain links TRBV5-4 with TRBJ2-7, with 7 bases identical to TRBD1. Germline V lookup: CDR1 SGHNT, CDR2 YYREEE (reference sequence). V dropped 1 base and J dropped 6; count of bases not matched to a gene: 10. The CDR3 has 15 residues. CDR3 DNA: TGTGCCAGCAGCTTGAGATCCACGGACAGGCGCGAGCAGTACTTC. Amino acid sequence: CASSLRSTDRREQYF.

The V gene is TRBV19, the J gene TRBJ2-1, with D tentatively TRBD1 (6 bases). This CDR3 contains 14 residues. Germline V gene lookup returns CDR1 LNHDA and CDR2 SQIVND (reference sequence). Trimming cost V 3 bases and J 1 base, with 7 bases left between them. The CDR3: CASSMRGSYNEQFF. Here the CDR3 DNA reads TGTGCCAGTAGTATGAGGGGGTCCTACAATGAGCAGTTCTTC. The full variable domain, completed using reference TRBV19 and TRBJ2-1, is DGGITQSPKYLFRKEGQNVTLSCEQNLNHDAMYWYRQDPGQGLRLIYYSQIVNDFQKGDIAEGYSVSREKKESFPLTVTSAQKNPTAFYLCASSMRGSYNEQFFGPGTRLTVL.

The chain links TRBV9 to TRBJ1-5; 9 bases are shared with TRBD1. This CDR3 is built from 15 residues. Trimming took 3 bases from V and 5 from J; bases not matched to a gene: 6. Germline-derived CDR1 and CDR2 are SGDLS and YYNGEE. CDR3 in amino acids: CASSEGTGLDQPQHF. The CDR3 DNA reads as TGTGCCAGCAGCGAGGGGACAGGGCTCGATCAGCCCCAGCATTTT.

J is TRBJ2-7 and V is TRBV6-5; 9 nucleotides line up with TRBD1. Germline values: CDR1 MNHEY, CDR2 SVGAGI. This CDR3 contains 14 residues. Trimming removed 8 bases from V and 5 bases from J; junction bases left unmatched: 10. The CDR3 spells CASRTGTGIHEQYF. The DNA for the CDR3 is TGTGCCAGCCGTACCGGGACAGGGATTCACGAGCAGTACTTC.

The chain has TRBV2 and TRBJ2-3, with no clear D. Germline CDR1 reads SNHLY; CDR2 reads FYNNEI. V shed 5 bases and J shed 4 bases, with 10 bases lying between them. The CDR3 has 13 amino acids. The CDR3 sequence: CASSRLGADTQYF. CDR3 sequence (DNA): TGTGCCAGCAGTCGCCTCGGAGCAGATACGCAGTATTTT.

The rearrangement joins TRBV2 to TRBJ2-5; TRBD1 aligns across 9 bases. The V and J ends lost 2 bases and 3 bases, in that order; junction bases with no gene match: 4. This CDR3 region has 15 residues. Germline V gene data show CDR1 as SNHLY and CDR2 as FYNNEI. The CDR3 loop reads CASSEWDRVEETQYF. The CDR3 DNA reads as TGTGCCAGCAGTGAATGGGACAGGGTGGAAGAGACCCAGTACTTC.

The V gene is TRBV21-1, the J gene TRBJ1-1; the listed D gene, TRBD1, was not tested against the DNA. TRBV21-1 is annotated as a pseudogene. The CDR3 is 13 residues long. The CDR3 region has the DNA TGTGCCAGCCGACAGGGGGCGGACACTGAAGCTTTCTTT. This sequence encodes CASRQGADTEAFF.

The V and J genes are TRBV9 and TRBJ1-3; D unresolved. Germline CDR1 SGDLS, CDR2 YYNGEE. The CDR3 is 15 amino acids. Trimming took 1 base from V and 0 from J, leaving 8 bases between them. CDR3 protein: CASSVFANSGNTIYF. The CDR3 DNA is TGTGCCAGCAGCGTATTTGCTAACTCTGGAAACACCATATATTTT.

This clone is a singleton in its sample. This sequence joins TRBV7-2 and TRBJ2-7, with D possibly TRBD1 on 6 matching bases. The CDR3 length is 14 residues. Germline CDR1 reads SGHTA; CDR2 reads FQGNSA. Trimming removed 5 bases from V and 3 bases from J, with 14 bases in between. The DNA for the CDR3 is TGTGCCAGCAGCCCCTATGAACAGGGCTACGAGCAGTACTTC. Protein product: CASSPYEQGYEQYF.

This sequence joins TRBV5-1 and TRBJ1-4; D uncertain. CDR3 size: 15 residues. The V gene lost 4 bases and the J gene lost 5 bases, with 15 bases spanning the gap. The germline V gene has CDR1 SGHRS and CDR2 YFSETQ. DNA of the CDR3: TGCGCCAGCAGCCCCAGCGGAGACGGAAATGAAAAACTGTTTTTT. Protein sequence: CASSPSGDGNEKLFF.

The V and J genes are TRBV25-1 and TRBJ2-2; the match to TRBD1 covers 7 bases. The germline V gene encodes CDR1 MGHDK and CDR2 SYGVNS. V dropped 3 bases and J dropped 6; count of bases not matched to a gene: 7. This CDR3 has 15 amino acids. This chain's CDR3 is CASSESPTGPGELFF. DNA of the CDR3: TGTGCCAGCAGTGAGTCCCCGACAGGGCCCGGGGAGCTGTTTTTT.

The chain links TRBV4-1 to TRBJ2-1, with D unresolved. Trimming removed 1 base at V and 5 bases at J, with 9 bases between. CDR3 length: 14 amino acids. Per germline, CDR1 MGHRA and CDR2 YSYEKL. Here the CDR3 reads CASSQGLRDNEQFF. For the CDR3, the DNA is TGCGCCAGCAGCCAAGGCCTACGGGACAATGAGCAGTTCTTC.